These 2 T cell receptor beta chains were all obtained from the same sample, sequenced in a study of cytomegalovirus exposure and HLA in healthy donors. 13 Jbeta primers and 60 Vbeta primers were used for the PCR. Profiling relied on immunoSEQ multiplex PCR, and the TCRdb table lists in-frame clones only, not all of them. The sample includes some 200,000 clones, around three quarters seen only once; the top ten take 0.65%. Sequencing used PBMCs. The receptors shown here come from a boy younger than 18 in good health and CMV-seronegative.

The V and J genes are TRBV6-6 and TRBJ2-3, with no clear D. The CDR3 runs 13 residues. Trimming stripped 2 bases from V and 4 bases from J, with 7 bases between. Per the germline V gene, CDR1 is MNHNY and CDR2 is SVGAGI (reference sequence). This CDR3 is CASSYRDSDTQYF. For the CDR3, the DNA is TGTGCCAGCAGTTACAGAGATTCAGATACGCAGTATTTT.

The chain combines TRBV7-2 with TRBJ1-1, with 8 bases matching TRBD1. Germline V lookup: CDR1 SGHTA, CDR2 FQGNSA. Trimming took 5 bases from V and 5 from J; bases not matched to a gene: 4. The CDR3 runs 13 residues. The CDR3 DNA sequence: TGTGCCAGCAGCCCTCGGACAGGGACTGAAGCTTTCTTT. It translates to CASSPRTGTEAFF. Together with reference TRBV7-2 and TRBJ1-1, the CDR3 gives the full variable domain: GAGVSQSPSNKVTEKGKDVELRCDPISGHTALYWYRQSLGQGLEFLIYFQGNSAPDKSGLPSDRFSAERTGGSVSTLTIQRTQQEDSAVYLCASSPRTGTEAFFGQGTRLTVV.